This T cell receptor beta chain was observed in a study of blood T cell repertoires in COVID-19 (dated by TCRdb to the early 2020s). Study-wide context: Samples from collaborators originated in the United States, Italy and Spain and spanned both the acute and convalescent phases of COVID-19. Subjects who had been exposed to COVID-19, were actively infected with it, or had recovered from it provided the deeply sampled blood TCRbeta repertoires that made up the dataset. A freely available public database, intended as a resource for researchers studying the immune response to SARS-CoV-2, is where the repertoires were released. The material from the prospective study consisted of cDNA or gDNA derived from T cells, B-cell-depleted T cells, or PBMCs. Where available, HLA class I and class II types were taken from metadata supplied by the sample provider and were not determined by assay-based typing. Samples were obtained from the ongoing ImmuneRACE study (first 160 participants) and from about 1,300 subjects provided by 6 global collaborators. The sample metadata nearly always contained a de-identified subject ID, COVID-19 status, age in years and sex. What the study reported, not specific to this receptor: The quantity of clinical and demographic metadata differed by source and by participant and was supplied without curation.

The immunoSEQ Assay, a bias-controlled multiplex PCR, was used to amplify TCRbeta CDR3 regions from genomic DNA. The authors' analysis ran thus. The number of nucleated cells in each sample was estimated from the amplification of reference gene primers within the assay. Sequence reads were collapsed and filtered to measure the absolute abundance of every unique TCRbeta CDR3 rearrangement. For each sample, productive Simpson clonality was calculated as the square root of Simpson's diversity index across productive rearrangements. Imported from immuneACCESS, the table was reduced by TCRdb to in-frame sequences with V and J called. These copies leave out some clones; in studies compared against another copy, an unresolved V gene accounts for under half, and the cause of the remainder is not known. V, J and clone size are those of that table, while D and trimming were read from the DNA. In this sample the table shows about 170,000 clones, 84% of which occur a single time. The leading ten clones occupy around 7.7% of the sample.

Samples from volunteer blood donors who had recovered from COVID-19 were contributed by a second Seattle source. Collaborating institutions collected whole blood in K2EDTA tubes following their own protocols. For TCRbeta analysis, collaborators shipped samples in one of three forms: frozen whole blood, isolated PBMCs, or DNA extracted from either of those sample types. Regarding this clone: What antigen it recognizes has not been identified. Per-nucleotide qualities are absent, and no much larger clonotype sits a single base away.

The CDR3 goes from the cysteine to the phenylalanine over 15 residues. Only CDR3 DNA is held: 45 bases, read in frame from base 1. The CDR1 and CDR2 encoded by the germline V gene are MNHEY and SVGAGI. Relative to germline, V is missing 5 bases and J is missing 4 bases, with 6 bases of the junction outside any gene match. This chain joins TRBV6-5 to TRBJ2-1; TRBD1 fits 9 bases in the junction. Sequencing used peripheral blood. The clonotype originates from a man between 40 and 49 years old who had recovered from COVID-19. The sequence in DNA is TGTGCCAGCAGTAAGCCGGGACAGGGATACAATGAGCAGTTCTTC. It encodes CASSKPGQGYNEQFF.